Presented here are 19 T cell receptor beta chains from one specimen sequenced in a study of T cells in Graves' hyperthyroidism and ophthalmopathy. RNA transcripts were the template for amplifying TCR beta CDR3 regions. During a first-round RT-PCR of the TCR CDR3, the HTBI primer set was used. TCRdb called the multiplex PCR reads again in MiXCR, with one record for every CDR3 protein. The sample shows under 350,000 distinct CDR3 sequences, 15% to 20% of them seen only once. Input material: blood. All receptors derive from a woman aged 45-65 years with Graves' hyperthyroidism.

The chain is built from TRBV20-1 and TRBJ1-2, with a tentative D call TRBD1 (6 bases). Germline V lookup: CDR1 DFQATT, CDR2 SNEGSKA (reference sequence). This CDR3 contains 13 residues. Trimming removed 3 bases at V and 4 bases at J, with 12 bases between. Written as DNA, the CDR3 is TGCAGTGCTAGTCCCGGGACACTCTATGGCTACACCTTC. Translation: CSASPGTLYGYTF.

The table lists this clonotype with many counts. The V and J genes are TRBV6-6 and TRBJ2-7; 8 bases are shared with TRBD1. Germline V CDR1 and CDR2: MNHNY, SVGAGI (reference sequence). The CDR3 length is 13 residues. J lost 3 bases, V lost 2 bases, and 0 bases had no gene match. The CDR3 region is CASSYGTGYEQYF. CDR3 DNA sequence: TGTGCCAGCAGTTACGGGACAGGCTACGAGCAGTACTTC.

As for this clonotype: A read error is possible here, since a much larger clone lies one base away. This chain links TRBV7-8 with TRBJ1-3, with 11 positions matching TRBD1. The germline V gene encodes CDR1 SGHVS and CDR2 FQNEAQ. The CDR3 spans 15 residues. CDR3 sequence: CASSLAGTGGNTIHF. The CDR3 DNA follows: TGTGCCAGCAGCTTAGCAGGGACAGGGGGAAACACCATACATTTT.

V and J are TRBV7-2 and TRBJ1-2; D is uncertain. Trimming left V 0 bases short and J 1 base short, with 6 bases between. From germline, CDR1 is SGHTA and CDR2 FQGNSA. The CDR3 spans 14 residues. CDR3: CASSLAAGNYGYTF. The CDR3 bases are TGTGCCAGCAGCTTAGCCGCGGGTAACTATGGCTACACCTTC. Full variable domain (outside the CDR3, taken from reference TRBV7-2 and TRBJ1-2): GAGVSQSPSNKVTEKGKDVELRCDPISGHTALYWYRQSLGQGLEFLIYFQGNSAPDKSGLPSDRFSAERTGGSVSTLTIQRTQQEDSAVYLCASSLAAGNYGYTFGSGTRLTVV.

The sample holds a few counts of this clonotype. This chain connects TRBV12-3 or TRBV12-4 to TRBJ2-2, with TRBD1 matching 11 bases. The junction had 11 bases not matched to a gene; V was cut back by 4 bases and J by 4 bases. This CDR3 comprises 18 residues. CDR3 nucleotide sequence: TGTGCCAGCAGTTCGACCTTCGGACAGGGGGCAAGCACCGGGGAGCTGTTTTTT. This codes for CASSSTFGQGASTGELFF.

The chain uses TRBV14 and TRBJ1-3; D is possibly TRBD1 (6 bases). V dropped 3 bases and J dropped 0 bases, with 9 bases sitting between them. The CDR3 has 15 residues. Looked up from germline, CDR1 is SGHDN and CDR2 is FVKESK. The CDR3 loop is CASSQSDSSGNTIYF. The CDR3 nucleotides read TGTGCCAGCAGCCAGTCGGACAGCTCTGGAAACACCATATATTTT.

This clonotype was detected many times. V usage is TRBV5-1 and J usage is TRBJ2-7, with TRBD1 matching 8 bases. The V gene end was trimmed by 0 bases and the J gene end by 2 bases; junction bases not matched to a gene: 4. This CDR3 is 15 amino acids long. CDR1 and CDR2 (germline): SGHRS, YFSETQ. This chain's CDR3 is CASSLEQGVAYEQYF. The CDR3 DNA is TGCGCCAGCAGCTTGGAACAGGGGGTTGCCTACGAGCAGTACTTC.

This clonotype was detected ten times or more. The chain links TRBV3-1 to TRBJ1-4; no clear D. V lost 0 bases to trimming and J lost 5 bases, with 19 bases between them. Germline V lookup: CDR1 LGHDT, CDR2 YNNKEL (reference sequence). The length of the CDR3 is 18 residues. This CDR3 is CASSQDFWEMKGNEKLFF. The DNA of the CDR3 is TGTGCCAGCAGCCAAGATTTTTGGGAGATGAAGGGAAATGAAAAACTGTTTTTT.

This clonotype was counted only a few times. This chain joins TRBV9 and TRBJ1-1; D is possibly TRBD1 (5 bases). The germline CDR1 and CDR2 sequences are SGDLS and YYNGEE. The CDR3 runs 16 residues. Trimming took 4 bases from V and 0 from J, leaving 16 bases between them. CDR3 sequence reads: CASSPRMTDVNTEAFF. CDR3 nucleotide sequence: TGTGCCAGCAGCCCTCGGATGACAGACGTGAACACTGAAGCTTTCTTT.

There are many counts of this clonotype. The V call is TRBV3-1, the J call TRBJ2-5, with D perhaps TRBD1 or TRBD2 (6 bases each). The CDR3 sequence is 14 residues long. V dropped 6 bases and J dropped 5 bases, with 16 bases sitting between them. The germline CDR1 and CDR2 sequences are LGHDT and YNNKEL (reference sequence). The CDR3 region is CASSLGGRSETQYF. The CDR3 nucleotides are TGTGCCAGCAGTCTCGGGGGCCGGTCGGAGACCCAGTACTTC.

This clonotype was picked up a small number of times. The chain carries TRBV20-1 and TRBJ2-7; 10 bases match TRBD1. Germline CDR1 is DFQATT and CDR2 is SNEGSKA (reference sequence). The CDR3 is 13 residues long. DNA for the CDR3: TGCAGCGCCCCGGGACAGGGGATTGAGGAGCAGTACTTC. Amino acids: CSAPGQGIEEQYF.

A word on this clonotype: Compared with germline, one end of the junction differs, possibly owing to a read error. V usage is TRBV29-1 and J usage is TRBJ2-1, with D hard to call. Germline V lookup: CDR1 SQVTM, CDR2 ANQGSEA. CDR3 size: 12 residues. CDR3 protein: CSVDRQIHEQFF. The CDR3 nucleotides read TGCAGCGTTGATCGACAAATCCATGAGCAATTCTTC.

This clonotype showed up just a few times. V and J are TRBV9 and TRBJ1-4, with D unclear. From germline, CDR1 is SGDLS and CDR2 YYNGEE. The V and J ends lost 3 bases and 0 bases respectively, with 9 bases between them. CDR3 length: 15 residues. This chain's CDR3 is CASSANSATNEKLFF. The CDR3 DNA is TGTGCCAGCAGCGCAAACTCTGCAACTAATGAAAAACTGTTTTTT.

The chain recombines TRBV15 with TRBJ1-1; D not certain. V lost 8 bases and J lost 1, with 5 bases in between. This CDR3 is 11 amino acids long. CDR1 and CDR2 from the germline V gene are LNHNV and YYDKDF (reference sequence). CDR3 region: CATAGNTEAFF. DNA of the CDR3: TGTGCCACCGCGGGGAACACTGAAGCTTTCTTT. Full variable domain (rest looked up from reference TRBV15 and TRBJ1-1): DAMVIQNPRYQVTQFGKPVTLSCSQTLNHNVMYWYQQKSSQAPKLLFHYYDKDFNNEADTPDNFQSRRPNTSFCFLDIRSPGLGDTAMYLCATAGNTEAFFGQGTRLTVV.

The rearrangement links TRBV10-1 to TRBJ2-3; 12 bases agree with TRBD1. V gave up 3 bases and J gave up 8 bases; unmatched junction bases: 3. CDR1 is WNHNN, CDR2 SYGVQD, per germline (reference sequence). There are 14 residues in the CDR3. DNA for the CDR3: TGCGCCAGCAGTGAAGGGACAGGGGGCCTTACGCAGTATTTT. The encoded protein is CASSEGTGGLTQYF.

At least ten counts were recorded for this clonotype. The CDR3 region has the DNA TGCGCCAGCAGCCCGGCGGGTGGGGGGACCGAGCAGTACTTC. Translated, it gives CASSPAGGGTEQYF. The chain couples TRBV5-1 to TRBJ2-7, with a tentative D call TRBD2 (6 bases). V was pared by 4 bases and J by 6 bases, with 17 bases between. Germline CDR1 SGHRS, CDR2 YFSETQ. The CDR3 loop spans 14 amino acids.

This clonotype appeared many times. The chain uses TRBV3-1 and TRBJ1-2, with TRBD1 matching over 8 bases. There are 13 residues in the CDR3. V was clipped by 3 bases and J by 7 bases; unmatched bases: 4. CDR1 LGHDT and CDR2 YNNKEL come from the germline V gene (reference sequence). CDR3 sequence (DNA): TGTGCCAGCAGCCACCAAGACAGGGGTGGCTACACCTTC. Encoded protein: CASSHQDRGGYTF.

This clonotype has just a few counts. DNA of the CDR3: TGTGCCAGCAGACTAGTTTCTACCTACGAGCAGTACTTC. This translates into CASRLVSTYEQYF. The chain recombines TRBV6-1 with TRBJ2-7; maybe TRBD2 (5 bases). The V and J ends lost 6 bases and 2 bases respectively, with 11 bases between them. Germline CDR1 reads MNHNS; CDR2 reads SASEGT. This CDR3 is built from 13 residues.

This clonotype appeared a few times. The genes are TRBV6-1 and TRBJ1-2, with D perhaps matching TRBD1 (5 bases). CDR3 length: 17 amino acids. With 5 bases removed from V and 3 bases from J, the gap between germline ends came to 22 bases. Germline lookup yields CDR1 MNHNS and CDR2 SASEGT. The CDR3 sequence: CASSYPLQASNYYGYTF. DNA of the CDR3: TGTGCCAGCAGTTACCCACTACAGGCTAGTAATTACTATGGCTACACCTTC.